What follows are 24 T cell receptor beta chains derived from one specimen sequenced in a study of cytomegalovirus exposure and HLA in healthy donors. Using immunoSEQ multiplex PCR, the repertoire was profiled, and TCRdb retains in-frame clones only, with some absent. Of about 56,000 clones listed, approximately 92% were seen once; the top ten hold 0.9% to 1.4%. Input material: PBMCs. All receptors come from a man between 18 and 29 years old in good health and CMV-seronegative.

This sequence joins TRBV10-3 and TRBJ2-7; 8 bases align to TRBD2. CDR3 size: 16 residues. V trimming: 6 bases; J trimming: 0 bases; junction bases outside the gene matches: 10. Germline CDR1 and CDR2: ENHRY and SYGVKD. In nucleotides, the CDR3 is TGTGCCATCAGACTAGCGGCAGCCCGAAGCTCCTACGAGCAGTACTTC. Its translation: CAIRLAAARSSYEQYF.

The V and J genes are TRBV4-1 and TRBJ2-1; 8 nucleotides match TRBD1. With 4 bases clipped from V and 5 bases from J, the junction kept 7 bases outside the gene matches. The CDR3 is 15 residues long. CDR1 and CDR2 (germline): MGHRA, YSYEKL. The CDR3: CASSPQGAINNEQFF. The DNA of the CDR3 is TGCGCCAGCAGCCCCCAGGGGGCCATCAACAATGAGCAGTTCTTC.

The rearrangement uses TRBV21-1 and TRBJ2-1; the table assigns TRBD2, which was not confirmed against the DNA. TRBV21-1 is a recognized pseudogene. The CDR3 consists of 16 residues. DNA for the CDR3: TGTGCCAGCAGCCGGGGGGGAGCCTCGGACTACAATGAGCAGTTCTTC. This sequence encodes CASSRGGASDYNEQFF.

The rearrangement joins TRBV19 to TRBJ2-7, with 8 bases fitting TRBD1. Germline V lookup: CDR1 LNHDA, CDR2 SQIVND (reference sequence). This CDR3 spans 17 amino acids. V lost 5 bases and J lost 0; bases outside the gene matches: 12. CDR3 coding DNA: TGTGCCAGTAGTCCTCGTCCCGGGACAGGAAGCTCCTACGAGCAGTACTTC. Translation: CASSPRPGTGSSYEQYF.

DNA for the CDR3: TGCAGCGTTGAGGCCGGCGGGAGGATTTCCGAGCAGTACTTC. It is translated as CSVEAGGRISEQYF. The rearrangement links TRBV29-1 to TRBJ2-7, with TRBD2 matching 8 bases. This CDR3 contains 14 residues. Germline V lookup: CDR1 SQVTM, CDR2 ANQGSEA. V lost 3 bases to trimming and J lost 6 bases; unmatched junction nucleotides: 10.

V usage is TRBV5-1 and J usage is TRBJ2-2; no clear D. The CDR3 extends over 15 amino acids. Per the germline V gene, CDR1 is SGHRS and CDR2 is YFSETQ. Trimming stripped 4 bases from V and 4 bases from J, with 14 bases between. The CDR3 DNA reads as TGCGCCAGCAGCACCGGTGACTTCGGCACCGGGGAGCTGTTTTTT. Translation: CASSTGDFGTGELFF. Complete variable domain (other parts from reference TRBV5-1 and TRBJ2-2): KAGVTQTPRYLIKTRGQQVTLSCSPISGHRSVSWYQQTPGQGLQFLFEYFSETQRNKGNFPGRFSGRQFSNSRSEMNVSTLELGDSALYLCASSTGDFGTGELFFGEGSRLTVL.

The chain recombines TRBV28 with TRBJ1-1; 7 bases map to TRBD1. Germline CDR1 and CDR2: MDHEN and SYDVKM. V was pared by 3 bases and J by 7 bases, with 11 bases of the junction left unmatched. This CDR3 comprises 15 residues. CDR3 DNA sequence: TGTGCCAGCAGTTTCATAGGGGGCGGGCGTAATGAAGCTTTCTTT. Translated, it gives CASSFIGGGRNEAFF.

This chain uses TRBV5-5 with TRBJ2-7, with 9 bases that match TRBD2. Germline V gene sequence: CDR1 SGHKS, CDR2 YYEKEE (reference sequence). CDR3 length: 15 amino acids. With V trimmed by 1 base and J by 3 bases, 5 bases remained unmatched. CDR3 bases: TGTGCCAGCAGCTTGATCGGACTAGCGCGCTACGAGCAGTACTTC. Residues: CASSLIGLARYEQYF.

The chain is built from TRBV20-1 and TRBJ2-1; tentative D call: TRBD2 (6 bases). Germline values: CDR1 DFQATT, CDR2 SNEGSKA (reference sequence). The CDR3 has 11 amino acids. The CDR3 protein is CRPMGGNEQFF. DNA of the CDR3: TGCAGACCCATGGGGGGCAATGAGCAGTTCTTC.

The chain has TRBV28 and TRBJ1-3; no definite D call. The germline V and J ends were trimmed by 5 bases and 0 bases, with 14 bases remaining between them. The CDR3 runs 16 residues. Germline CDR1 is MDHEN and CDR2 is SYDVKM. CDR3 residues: CASSTQNGVSGNTIYF. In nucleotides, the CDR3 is TGTGCCAGCAGTACCCAGAATGGAGTCTCTGGAAACACCATATATTTT.

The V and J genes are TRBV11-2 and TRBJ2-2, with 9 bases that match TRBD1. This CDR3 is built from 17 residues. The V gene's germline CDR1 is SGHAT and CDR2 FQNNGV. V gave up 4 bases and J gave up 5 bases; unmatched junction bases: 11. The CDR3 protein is CASSSDNRGHRTGELFF. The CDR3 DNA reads TGTGCCAGCAGCTCCGATAACAGGGGGCACAGGACCGGGGAGCTGTTTTTT.

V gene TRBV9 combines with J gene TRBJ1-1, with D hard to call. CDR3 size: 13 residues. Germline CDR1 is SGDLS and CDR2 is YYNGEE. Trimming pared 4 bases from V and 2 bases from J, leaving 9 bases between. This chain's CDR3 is CASSSRGNTEAFF. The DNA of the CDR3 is TGTGCCAGCAGCTCTCGGGGTAACACTGAAGCTTTCTTT.

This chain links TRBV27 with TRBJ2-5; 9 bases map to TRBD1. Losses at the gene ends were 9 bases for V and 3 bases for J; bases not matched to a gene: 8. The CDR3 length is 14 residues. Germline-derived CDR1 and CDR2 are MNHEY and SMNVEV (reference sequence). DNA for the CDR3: TGTGCCAGTCAGAATACAGGGGGCGAAGAGACCCAGTACTTC. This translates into CASQNTGGEETQYF.

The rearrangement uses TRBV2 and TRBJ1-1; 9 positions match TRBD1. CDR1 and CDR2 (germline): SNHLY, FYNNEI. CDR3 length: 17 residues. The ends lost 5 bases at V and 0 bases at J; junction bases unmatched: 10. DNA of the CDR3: TGTGCCAGCAGTATACAGGGGGCGATGTACTTGAACACTGAAGCTTTCTTT. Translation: CASSIQGAMYLNTEAFF.

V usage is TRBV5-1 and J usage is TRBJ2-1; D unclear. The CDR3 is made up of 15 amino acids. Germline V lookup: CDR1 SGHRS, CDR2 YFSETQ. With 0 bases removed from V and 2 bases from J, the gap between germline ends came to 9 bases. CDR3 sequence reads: CASSLAGAPYNEQFF. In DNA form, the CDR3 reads TGCGCCAGCAGCTTGGCCGGTGCCCCCTACAATGAGCAGTTCTTC.

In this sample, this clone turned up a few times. This CDR3 is CAGRERGKTQYF. CDR3 in DNA: TGCGCCGGGCGGGAACGAGGCAAGACCCAGTACTTC. The V and J genes are TRBV23-1 and TRBJ2-5; possible D gene TRBD2, 6 bases. TRBV23-1 is given ORF status, its function remaining uncertain. This CDR3 has 12 residues. Trimming removed 11 bases from V and 6 bases from J, with 16 bases in between.

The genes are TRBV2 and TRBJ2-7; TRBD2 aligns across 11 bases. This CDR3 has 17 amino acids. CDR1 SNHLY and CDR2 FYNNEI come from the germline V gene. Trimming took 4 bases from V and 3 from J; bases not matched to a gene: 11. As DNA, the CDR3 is TGTGCCAGCAGTGTAGGAGGGCGAGGGACTAGCGGCTACGAGCAGTACTTC. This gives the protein CASSVGGRGTSGYEQYF.

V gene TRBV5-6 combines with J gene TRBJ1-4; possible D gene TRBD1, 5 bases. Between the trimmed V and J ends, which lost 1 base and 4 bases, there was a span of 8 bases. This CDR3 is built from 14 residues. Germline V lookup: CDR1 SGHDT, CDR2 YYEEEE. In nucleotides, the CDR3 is TGTGCCAGCAGCTTGTGGGGGGATAATGAAAAACTGTTTTTT. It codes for CASSLWGDNEKLFF.

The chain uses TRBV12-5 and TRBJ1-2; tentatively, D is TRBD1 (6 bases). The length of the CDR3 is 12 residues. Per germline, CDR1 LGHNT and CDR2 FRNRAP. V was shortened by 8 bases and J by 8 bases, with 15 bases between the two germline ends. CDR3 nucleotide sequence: TGTGCTAGTCTCAGGGGCCCGGGGGGCTACACCTTC. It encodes CASLRGPGGYTF.

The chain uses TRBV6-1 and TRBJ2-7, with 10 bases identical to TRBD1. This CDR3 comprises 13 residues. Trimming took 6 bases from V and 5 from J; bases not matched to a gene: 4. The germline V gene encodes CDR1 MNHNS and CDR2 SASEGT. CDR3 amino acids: CASRDRGRNEQYF. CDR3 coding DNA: TGTGCCAGCAGAGACAGGGGGCGCAACGAGCAGTACTTC.

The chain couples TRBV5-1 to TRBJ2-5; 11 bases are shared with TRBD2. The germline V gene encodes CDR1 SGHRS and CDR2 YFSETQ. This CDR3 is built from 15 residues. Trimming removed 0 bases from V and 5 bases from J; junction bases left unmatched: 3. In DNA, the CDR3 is TGCGCCAGCAGCTTGGCCGGGACTAGCGGCGAGACCCAGTACTTC. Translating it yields CASSLAGTSGETQYF.

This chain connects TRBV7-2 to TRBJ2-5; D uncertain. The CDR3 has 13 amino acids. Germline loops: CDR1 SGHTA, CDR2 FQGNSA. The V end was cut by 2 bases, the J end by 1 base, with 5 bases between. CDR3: CASSLNTQETQYF. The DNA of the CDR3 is TGTGCCAGCAGCTTAAACACCCAAGAGACCCAGTACTTC.

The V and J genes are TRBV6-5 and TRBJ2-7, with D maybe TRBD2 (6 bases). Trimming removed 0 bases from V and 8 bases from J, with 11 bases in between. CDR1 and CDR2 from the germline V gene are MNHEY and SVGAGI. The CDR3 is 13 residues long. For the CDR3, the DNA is TGTGCCAGCAGTTACTCGGATGGCGGGAAGCAGTACTTC. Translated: CASSYSDGGKQYF.

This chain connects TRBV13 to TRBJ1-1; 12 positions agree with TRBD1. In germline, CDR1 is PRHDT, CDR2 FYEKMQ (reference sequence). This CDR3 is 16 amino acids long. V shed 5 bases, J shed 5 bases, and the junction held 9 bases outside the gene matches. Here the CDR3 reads CASSIGTGGWGTEAFF. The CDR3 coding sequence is TGTGCCAGCAGCATCGGGACAGGGGGCTGGGGGACTGAAGCTTTCTTT.